The 20 T cell receptor beta chains below were found in one sample sequenced in a study of cytomegalovirus exposure and HLA in healthy donors. The PCR used 60 Vbeta and 13 Jbeta primers. Repertoires were generated with immunoSEQ multiplex PCR, while TCRdb's copy carries only in-frame clones and drops some. The sample consists of about 130,000 clones, approximately 86% of them appearing once. Sequenced sample: PBMCs. The receptors derive from a boy under 18 in good health and CMV-seronegative.

The CDR3 loop reads CASSLSLATDTQYF. The CDR3 DNA is TGTGCCAGCAGCTTATCCCTAGCGACAGATACGCAGTATTTT. This sequence joins TRBV7-9 and TRBJ2-3; maybe TRBD2 (6 bases). Per germline, CDR1 SEHNR and CDR2 FQNEAQ (reference sequence). The CDR3 covers 14 residues. Trimming stripped 2 bases from V and 3 bases from J, with 9 bases between.

This clone was seen more than once but under ten times. The chain recombines TRBV5-4 with TRBJ2-1; weak D call: TRBD2 (7 bases). Per the germline V gene, CDR1 is SGHNT and CDR2 is YYREEE (reference sequence). The germline V and J ends were trimmed by 8 bases and 5 bases, with 20 bases remaining between them. CDR3 size: 15 residues. The CDR3 region is CASSLGGARHNEQFF. The CDR3, as DNA: TGTGCCAGTTCCCTTGGGGGGGCTCGACACAATGAGCAGTTCTTC.

The V call is TRBV9, the J call TRBJ2-7, with D perhaps TRBD2 (6 bases). Germline values: CDR1 SGDLS, CDR2 YYNGEE. The V and J ends lost 1 base and 2 bases respectively, with 16 bases between them. CDR3 size: 16 residues. The CDR3 DNA sequence: TGTGCCAGCAGCGTAACCCCGGGAGTAAGAACCTACGAGCAGTACTTC. This sequence encodes CASSVTPGVRTYEQYF.

The chain employs TRBV6-6 and TRBJ2-7; possibly TRBD2 for D (6 bases). The V end was cut by 8 bases, the J end by 2 bases, with 13 bases between. Germline V gives CDR1 MNHNY, CDR2 SVGAGI (reference sequence). The CDR3 is made up of 13 amino acids. This CDR3 is CASARDLAYEQYF. CDR3 nucleotides: TGTGCCAGCGCCCGGGACTTAGCCTACGAGCAGTACTTC.

This clone was observed a single time. The chain is built from TRBV9 and TRBJ1-1; the D is unclear. The CDR3 loop spans 16 amino acids. Deletions cut 3 bases from V and 0 bases from J, with 15 bases between. The germline V gene has CDR1 SGDLS and CDR2 YYNGEE. CDR3 region: CASSELGSQMNTEAFF. The CDR3 nucleotides are TGTGCCAGCAGCGAACTAGGGTCCCAAATGAACACTGAAGCTTTCTTT.

The chain couples TRBV5-6 to TRBJ2-1; TRBD2 matches 9 bases. The CDR3 length is 16 residues. CDR1 is SGHDT, CDR2 YYEEEE, per germline. The V segment lost 4 bases and the J segment 8 bases; nucleotides outside the gene matches: 13. The CDR3 coding sequence is TGTGCCAGCAGCCCGGGACTAGCTCTTTCCAGAGATGAGCAGTTCTTC. Translating it yields CASSPGLALSRDEQFF.

V usage is TRBV6-1 and J usage is TRBJ2-5; D is perhaps TRBD2 (6 bases). Looked up from germline, CDR1 is MNHNS and CDR2 is SASEGT. This CDR3 has 15 residues. V lost 2 bases to trimming and J lost 4 bases, with 14 bases between them. This CDR3 reads CASSELDRGLETQYF. DNA for the CDR3: TGTGCCAGCAGTGAACTGGACCGGGGGTTAGAGACCCAGTACTTC.

V is TRBV7-6 and J is TRBJ1-2, with TRBD1 matching over 7 bases. The germline V gene has CDR1 SGHVS and CDR2 FNYEAQ. CDR3 length equals 15 residues. Trimming took 1 base from V and 3 from J; bases not matched to a gene: 5. The CDR3 loop is CASSLDPGTDYGYTF. The DNA of the CDR3 is TGTGCCAGCAGCTTAGACCCAGGGACAGACTATGGCTACACCTTC.

V is TRBV6-5 and J is TRBJ1-2; maybe TRBD1 (5 bases). The CDR3 sequence is 13 residues long. Germline V gene sequence: CDR1 MNHEY, CDR2 SVGAGI. Trimming cost V 2 bases and J 7 bases, with 11 bases left between them. CDR3 region: CASSYGTEGGYTF. The DNA of the CDR3 is TGTGCCAGCAGTTACGGGACGGAGGGTGGCTACACCTTC.

This chain joins TRBV5-1 and TRBJ2-1; D remains ambiguous. This CDR3 spans 13 amino acids. The germline V gene encodes CDR1 SGHRS and CDR2 YFSETQ. Trimming removed 4 bases from V and 5 bases from J, with 10 bases in between. This CDR3 is CASSPQAHNEQFF. The CDR3 nucleotides read TGCGCCAGCAGCCCCCAAGCGCACAATGAGCAGTTCTTC. The whole variable domain, filled in from reference TRBV5-1 and TRBJ2-1, reads KAGVTQTPRYLIKTRGQQVTLSCSPISGHRSVSWYQQTPGQGLQFLFEYFSETQRNKGNFPGRFSGRQFSNSRSEMNVSTLELGDSALYLCASSPQAHNEQFFGPGTRLTVL.

This chain links TRBV7-9 with TRBJ1-4; no clear D. V was pared by 5 bases and J by 8 bases, with 18 bases between. Germline loops: CDR1 SEHNR, CDR2 FQNEAQ (reference sequence). This CDR3 has 15 residues. Here the CDR3 DNA reads TGTGCCAGCAGCCCCGGTTCGACTATGGGGGAAAAACTGTTTTTT. It specifies CASSPGSTMGEKLFF.

V gene TRBV19 combines with J gene TRBJ2-3; 11 nucleotides line up with TRBD1. The length of the CDR3 is 14 residues. From germline, CDR1 is LNHDA and CDR2 SQIVND (reference sequence). V shed 9 bases, J shed 5 bases, and the junction held 7 bases outside the gene matches. CDR3 nucleotide sequence: TGTGCCAGCCGGACAGGGGGCGGGGAAGATACGCAGTATTTT. As protein: CASRTGGGEDTQYF.

The V gene is TRBV6-1, the J gene TRBJ1-5; D call uncertain. This CDR3 region has 14 residues. V lost 0 bases and J lost 4, with 7 bases in between. Germline CDR1 MNHNS, CDR2 SASEGT. The CDR3 loop is CASSEAGGNQPQHF. The CDR3, as DNA: TGTGCCAGCAGTGAAGCGGGAGGGAATCAGCCCCAGCATTTT.

In this sample, this clone turned up a few times. This chain uses TRBV5-1 with TRBJ2-1; D ambiguous. The length of the CDR3 is 15 residues. Germline V gene lookup returns CDR1 SGHRS and CDR2 YFSETQ. V lost 5 bases to trimming and J lost 0 bases, with 12 bases between them. The CDR3 DNA reads as TGCGCCAGCAGACCAATTTCGAGCTCCTACAATGAGCAGTTCTTC. This gives the protein CASRPISSSYNEQFF.

This chain uses TRBV21-1 with TRBJ2-3; TRBD1, the table's D call, lacks a check against the DNA. TRBV21-1 is classified as a pseudogene. The CDR3 contains 14 residues. CDR3 region: CASSTSRVSDTQYF. The DNA of the CDR3 is TGTGCCAGCAGCACCTCCAGGGTGTCAGATACGCAGTATTTT.

V and J are TRBV10-3 and TRBJ2-4; 7 bases map to TRBD2. There are 17 residues in the CDR3. With 3 bases clipped from V and 2 bases from J, the junction kept 10 bases outside the gene matches. The germline V gene encodes CDR1 ENHRY and CDR2 SYGVKD. CDR3 in DNA: TGTGCCATCAGTGAAGAGGGAGGGATCGGGACCAAAAACATTCAGTACTTC. Translating it yields CAISEEGGIGTKNIQYF.

With respect to this clone: One junction end disagrees with the germline gene, perhaps due to a read error. V and J are TRBV7-9 and TRBJ1-1; 9 bases fit TRBD1. This CDR3 is 16 amino acids long. Germline V gene sequence: CDR1 SEHNR, CDR2 FQNEAQ (reference sequence). CDR3 amino acids: CSSSATGGTLNTEAFF. The DNA for the CDR3 is TGTTCCAGCAGCGCGACAGGGGGAACTTTGAACACTGAAGCTTTCTTT.

This chain links TRBV29-1 with TRBJ2-7, with 12 bases that match TRBD1. This CDR3 has 13 residues. The germline V gene encodes CDR1 SQVTM and CDR2 ANQGSEA. V lost 8 bases and J lost 6; bases outside the gene matches: 8. Here the CDR3 reads CSCGTGGLSEQYF. CDR3 nucleotides: TGCAGCTGTGGGACAGGGGGCCTCAGCGAGCAGTACTTC.

V gene TRBV6-5 combines with J gene TRBJ2-1, with TRBD1 matching 8 bases. Germline values: CDR1 MNHEY, CDR2 SVGAGI. The V gene end was trimmed by 5 bases and the J gene end by 3 bases; junction bases not matched to a gene: 3. There are 14 residues in the CDR3. The CDR3: CASSTGGIYNEQFF. The CDR3 DNA is TGTGCCAGCAGTACAGGGGGGATCTACAATGAGCAGTTCTTC.

This chain connects TRBV6-1 to TRBJ2-1; tentatively, D is TRBD2 (6 bases). V lost 3 bases and J 8 bases, leaving 17 bases between the germline ends. Germline-derived CDR1 and CDR2 are MNHNS and SASEGT. CDR3 length: 15 amino acids. The CDR3 coding sequence is TGTGCCAGCAGTGATATCGGGGGAAATTGGGATGAGCAGTTCTTC. This codes for CASSDIGGNWDEQFF.